The 28 T cell receptor beta chains reported below all come from one sample, sequenced in a study of blood T cells in healthy people across ages. Combining a sample-barcoded 5' primer with a J-beta primer mix, a second PCR ran for about 7 to 11 cycles. TCRdb itself ran the 5' RACE reads through MiXCR, one entry per CDR3 protein. The data hold around 1,700,000 distinct CDR3 sequences, with roughly 30% observed a single time. Sequenced sample: blood. Receptor source: a woman under 40 in good health.

The chain uses TRBV4-2 and TRBJ2-7; no clear D gene. This CDR3 spans 14 amino acids. Deletions cut 0 bases from V and 3 bases from J, with 9 bases between. Germline loops: CDR1 LGHNA, CDR2 YNFKEQ. The DNA of the CDR3 is TGTGCCAGCAGCCAAGATTTCACAGACTACGAGCAGTACTTC. Its protein product is CASSQDFTDYEQYF.

This clonotype was found once. The chain joins TRBV4-2 to TRBJ2-5, with D possibly being TRBD1 or TRBD2 (5 bases each). The J call could be wrong; TRBJ2-7 is a better fit for the DNA end. The germline CDR1 and CDR2 sequences are LGHNA and YNFKEQ. The CDR3 spans 17 residues. CDR3 nucleotides: TGTGCCAGCAGCCAAGACGGGGTGGGGCAGGGTGGTGCCGAGCAGTACTTC. Amino acid sequence: CASSQDGVGQGGAEQYF.

The genes are TRBV29-1 and TRBJ1-2, with D unclear. The CDR3 is 13 residues long. V lost 2 bases and J lost 2, with 9 bases in between. The germline CDR1 and CDR2 sequences are SQVTM and ANQGSEA. CDR3 bases: TGCAGCGTTGAAACCCCGGTAAACTATGGCTACACCTTC. As protein: CSVETPVNYGYTF.

The gene calls are TRBV6-5 and TRBJ1-3; no clear D. V gave up 6 bases and J gave up 0 bases, with 12 bases separating them. The germline gives CDR1 MNHEY, CDR2 SVGAGI. The CDR3 sequence is 15 residues long. The chain's CDR3 is CASRGGVFSGNTIYF. The CDR3 nucleotides read TGTGCCAGCAGGGGCGGGGTATTCTCTGGAAACACCATATATTTT.

This chain links TRBV5-1 with TRBJ1-4, with TRBD1 matching 8 bases. The CDR3 sequence is 15 residues long. Trimming took 0 bases from V and 8 from J; bases not matched to a gene: 6. The germline V gene encodes CDR1 SGHRS and CDR2 YFSETQ. The chain's CDR3 is CASSLEDREREKLFF. CDR3 in DNA: TGCGCCAGCAGCTTGGAGGACAGGGAAAGGGAAAAACTGTTTTTT.

The chain combines TRBV10-3 with TRBJ1-1; D perhaps matches TRBD1 (5 bases). Trimming pared 1 base from V and 2 bases from J, leaving 8 bases between. The CDR3 spans 14 residues. The germline gives CDR1 ENHRY, CDR2 SYGVKD. This chain's CDR3 is CAISEYGGNTEAFF. The CDR3 DNA follows: TGTGCCATCAGTGAGTATGGGGGAAACACTGAAGCTTTCTTT.

This clonotype was counted between two and nine times. This chain connects TRBV12-3 or TRBV12-4 to TRBJ2-5; D is unresolved. Trimming stripped 2 bases from V and 4 bases from J, with 11 bases between. The CDR3 sequence is 14 residues long. CDR3 coding DNA: TGTGCCAGCAGTTTATCTCGGGCTGGAGAGACCCAGTACTTC. Translated, it gives CASSLSRAGETQYF.

J is TRBJ1-2 and V is TRBV6-5; D perhaps matches TRBD1 (5 bases). The germline V gene has CDR1 MNHEY and CDR2 SVGAGI. This CDR3 region has 17 residues. Trimming shortened V by 4 bases and J by 4 bases, and 22 bases separated the two germline ends. The DNA of the CDR3 is TGTGCCAGCAGTTTCCGGGACCTCCTGGGGAGGGTCTATGGCTACACCTTC. This codes for CASSFRDLLGRVYGYTF.

This clonotype was picked up a small number of times. The V call is TRBV28, the J call TRBJ1-6, with 9 nucleotides matching TRBD1. This CDR3 contains 17 residues. CDR1 and CDR2 (germline): MDHEN, SYDVKM. V lost 2 bases to trimming and J lost 2 bases; unmatched junction nucleotides: 4. In DNA form, the CDR3 reads TGTGCCAGCAGTTTAGGGACAGGGATGACCTATAATTCACCCCTCCACTTT. It yields the protein CASSLGTGMTYNSPLHF.

The table lists this clonotype with a few counts. V is TRBV29-1 and J is TRBJ2-3; 8 bases map to TRBD2. Germline CDR1 is SQVTM and CDR2 is ANQGSEA. With 1 base clipped from V and 11 bases from J, the junction kept 11 bases outside the gene matches. The CDR3 runs to 14 residues. This CDR3 reads CSVEGGSGLAGQYF. The CDR3 nucleotides are TGCAGCGTTGAAGGTGGATCCGGGCTAGCGGGGCAGTATTTT.

Only a few counts were recorded for this clonotype. This chain joins TRBV6-7 and TRBJ2-1; D is uncertain. TRBV6-7 is designated an ORF whose function remains uncertain. The CDR3 covers 13 residues. V was shortened by 6 bases and J by 7 bases, with 13 bases between the two germline ends. The CDR3 here is CASRQFPWNEQFF. CDR3 sequence (DNA): TGTGCCAGCAGGCAGTTCCCTTGGAATGAGCAGTTCTTC.

The V gene is TRBV20-1, the J gene TRBJ2-3; 12 bases match TRBD2. Trimming removed 3 bases from V and 4 bases from J; junction bases left unmatched: 8. In germline, CDR1 is DFQATT, CDR2 SNEGSKA (reference sequence). The CDR3 has 16 amino acids. The chain's CDR3 is CSARGLAGGPADTQYF. DNA of the CDR3: TGCAGTGCTAGGGGGCTAGCGGGGGGGCCAGCAGATACGCAGTATTTT.

V and J are TRBV5-1 and TRBJ2-7, with D uncertain. Trimming took 0 bases from V and 3 from J, leaving 13 bases between them. Per germline, CDR1 SGHRS and CDR2 YFSETQ. The CDR3 has 15 amino acids. The CDR3 region has the DNA TGCGCCAGCAGCTTGGCCGCGGTTAGGAGCTACGAGCAGTACTTC. It specifies CASSLAAVRSYEQYF.

In its sample, this clonotype was seen a few times. The CDR3 nucleotides read TGTGCCGTCGGTGGGTCAACTAACTATGGCTACACCTTC. As protein: CAVGGSTNYGYTF. The V gene is TRBV10-3, the J gene TRBJ1-2, with D unclear. V was pared by 11 bases and J by 0 bases, with 13 bases between. There are 13 residues in the CDR3. Germline V gene sequence: CDR1 ENHRY, CDR2 SYGVKD.

This clonotype occurred many times. The chain links TRBV20-1 to TRBJ1-2; TRBD1 might be the D (6 bases). Germline V gene sequence: CDR1 DFQATT, CDR2 SNEGSKA (reference sequence). CDR3 length equals 13 residues. Between the trimmed V and J ends, which lost 4 bases and 4 bases, there was a span of 13 bases. DNA of the CDR3: TGCAGTGCTATTAAAGGGGGTGTCTATGGCTACACCTTC. Encoded protein: CSAIKGGVYGYTF.

The chain carries TRBV12-5 and TRBJ2-2; no reliable D call. The CDR3 spans 11 residues. Per the germline V gene, CDR1 is LGHNT and CDR2 is FRNRAP. V lost 6 bases and J 7 bases, leaving 6 bases between the germline ends. CDR3 sequence reads: CASGPGGELFF. The CDR3 nucleotides read TGTGCTAGTGGGCCCGGCGGGGAGCTGTTTTTT. The whole variable domain, remainder taken from reference TRBV12-5 and TRBJ2-2, is DARVTQTPRHKVTEMGQEVTMRCQPILGHNTVFWYRQTMMQGLELLAYFRNRAPLDDSGMPKDRFSAEMPDATLATLKIQPSEPRDSAVYFCASGPGGELFFGEGSRLTVL.

This sequence joins TRBV12-3 or TRBV12-4 and TRBJ2-5; D assignment may be TRBD1 or TRBD2 (5 bases each). V lost 6 bases and J 5 bases, leaving 16 bases between the germline ends. This CDR3 contains 14 residues. The CDR3 is CASSLSWGRETQYF. CDR3 coding DNA: TGTGCCAGCAGCCTCTCCTGGGGACGGGAGACCCAGTACTTC.

With respect to this clonotype: A read error may account for a junction end that differs from germline. V gene TRBV6-5 combines with J gene TRBJ1-2; 7 bases line up with TRBD1. The CDR3 contains 16 residues. Germline loops: CDR1 MNHEY, CDR2 SVGAGI. The CDR3 DNA reads as TGTGCCGGCAGCCCCAAATTTGGACAGGCAAACTATGGCTACACCTTC. This gives the protein CAGSPKFGQANYGYTF.

The V and J genes are TRBV5-1 and TRBJ1-1; D not resolved. The CDR3 totals 16 residues. The germline CDR1 and CDR2 sequences are SGHRS and YFSETQ. V was pared by 0 bases and J by 3 bases, with 15 bases between. The CDR3 coding sequence is TGCGCCAGCAGCTTGGGTCTTACGGGAGGTGACACTGAAGCTTTCTTT. This gives the protein CASSLGLTGGDTEAFF.

The chain uses TRBV30 and TRBJ1-1, with TRBD1 identical over 9 bases. V shed 4 bases and J 4 bases; nucleotides not matched to a gene: 4. This CDR3 contains 13 residues. Germline CDR1 is GTSNPN and CDR2 is SVGIG (reference sequence). CDR3 in amino acids: CAWTRDRATEAFF. CDR3 bases: TGTGCCTGGACCCGGGACAGGGCCACTGAAGCTTTCTTT.

In its sample, this clonotype was seen many times. The chain is built from TRBV18 and TRBJ1-2; D is unresolved. The CDR3 covers 14 residues. Trimming removed 3 bases from V and 3 bases from J, with 11 bases in between. Germline V CDR1 and CDR2: KGHSH, LQKENI. The CDR3 spells CASSPGSSDYGYTF. The DNA for the CDR3 is TGTGCCAGCTCACCTGGATCAAGCGACTATGGCTACACCTTC. The full variable domain, with the rest looked up from reference TRBV18 and TRBJ1-2, is NAGVMQNPRHLVRRRGQEARLRCSPMKGHSHVYWYRQLPEEGLKFMVYLQKENIIDESGMPKERFSAEFPKEGPSILRIQQVVRGDSAAYFCASSPGSSDYGYTFGSGTRLTVV.

The chain uses TRBV12-3 or TRBV12-4 and TRBJ2-2, with 8 bases aligning to TRBD2. The CDR3 length is 15 residues. The J segment lost 1 base and the V segment lost 5 bases, leaving 3 bases of the junction unmatched. The CDR3 loop is CASSLTSENTGELFF. The CDR3 nucleotides read TGTGCCAGCAGTCTGACTAGCGAGAACACCGGGGAGCTGTTTTTT.

With respect to this clonotype: At one of its ends the junction is not consistent with the germline gene, which may arise from a read error. The chain has TRBV12-3 or TRBV12-4 and TRBJ1-1; D might be TRBD1 (6 bases). The CDR3 covers 14 residues. Here the CDR3 reads CASNAGTPNTEAFF. As DNA, the CDR3 is TGTGCCAGCAACGCCGGGACACCTAACACTGAAGCTTTTTTT.

This clonotype was counted a few times. The chain uses TRBV10-1 and TRBJ2-7; D perhaps matches TRBD2 (6 bases). CDR1 is WNHNN, CDR2 SYGVQD, per germline (reference sequence). Trimming pared 6 bases from V and 2 bases from J, leaving 20 bases between. There are 16 residues in the CDR3. The CDR3 DNA follows: TGCGCCAGCAGGGAGGGGCCTTCGCCCTATCCCTACGAGCAGTACTTC. It encodes CASREGPSPYPYEQYF.

V gene TRBV6-2 or TRBV6-3 combines with J gene TRBJ2-3, with 7 bases fitting TRBD2. CDR1 is MNHEY and CDR2 is SVGEGT in the germline V gene. V lost 6 bases, J lost 2 bases, and 5 bases stayed unmatched. CDR3 length: 14 amino acids. The CDR3 coding sequence is TGTGCCAGCAGGGCGGGGGAGACCACAGATACGCAGTATTTT. It is translated as CASRAGETTDTQYF.

The chain employs TRBV5-1 and TRBJ1-1; no reliable D call. The ends were cut back, 0 bases at V and 4 bases at J, with 7 bases in the middle. Germline V CDR1 and CDR2: SGHRS, YFSETQ. The CDR3 contains 13 residues. The CDR3 DNA follows: TGCGCCAGCAGCTTGGAACCGGGCACTGAAGCTTTCTTT. Translating gives CASSLEPGTEAFF.

About this clonotype: One end of the junction varies from germline; a read error may be responsible. The V call is TRBV28, the J call TRBJ2-7; D is perhaps TRBD2 (6 bases). The CDR3 runs to 17 residues. From germline, CDR1 is MDHEN and CDR2 SYDVKM. In DNA, the CDR3 is TGTGCCAGCAGTTTCCTTGGGGTGCGGGGATTGCCCTACGGGCAGTACTTC. Amino acids: CASSFLGVRGLPYGQYF. The full variable domain, completed using reference TRBV28 and TRBJ2-7, is DVKVTQSSRYLVKRTGEKVFLECVQDMDHENMFWYRQDPGLGLRLIYFSYDVKMKEKGDIPEGYSVSREKKERFSLILESASTNQTSMYLCASSFLGVRGLPYGQYFGPGTRLTVT.

The chain couples TRBV27 to TRBJ1-2; 9 nucleotides line up with TRBD1. This CDR3 comprises 15 residues. The germline V gene encodes CDR1 MNHEY and CDR2 SMNVEV (reference sequence). Trimming cost V 3 bases and J 2 bases; bases outside gene matches: 4. The CDR3 loop reads CASSFGTGRNYGYTF. The CDR3 DNA reads TGTGCCAGCAGTTTTGGGACAGGGAGGAACTATGGCTACACCTTC.